The rows below give T cell receptor beta chains drawn from one sample of a study of blood T cell repertoires in COVID-19. Assay used: immunoSEQ multiplex PCR; TCRdb lists only in-frame clones, some missing. The sample lists roughly 220,000 clones; around 91% were seen once. Sequences were obtained from PBMCs or T cells enriched from blood (not recorded which). The receptor set was obtained from a woman aged 18-29 years in a cohort exposed to, infected with or recovered from COVID-19 (not recorded which). Both conserved end residues are part of each CDR3. The order of the fields is V gene, J gene, D gene, clone size, CDR3 protein, CDR3 DNA. A D gene is named only where the DNA matches it firmly. A clone size is listed for some rows: how often the clone was seen (once, few, many), or a class if it is expanded.

v_gene: TRBV7-6; j_gene: TRBJ1-2; d_gene: NA; abundance: NA; CDR3aa: CASSLGPGEIYGYTF; CDR3nt: TGTGCCAGCAGCTTAGGACCCGGGGAAATCTATGGCTACACCTTC
v_gene: TRBV27; j_gene: TRBJ2-6; d_gene: TRBD2; abundance: NA; CDR3aa: CASSLAGGSGANVLTF; CDR3nt: TGTGCCAGCAGTTTAGCGGGGGGCTCTGGGGCCAACGTCCTGACTTTC
v_gene: TRBV6-1; j_gene: TRBJ2-3; d_gene: NA; abundance: NA; CDR3aa: CASSERGPGWQYF; CDR3nt: TGTGCCAGCAGTGAACGAGGTCCGGGGTGGCAGTATTTT
v_gene: TRBV7-9; j_gene: TRBJ2-4; d_gene: TRBD1; abundance: NA; CDR3aa: CASSLREAGGGIQYF; CDR3nt: TGTGCCAGCAGCCTTAGGGAAGCAGGGGGCGGCATTCAGTACTTC
v_gene: TRBV5-5; j_gene: TRBJ1-5; d_gene: NA; abundance: once; CDR3aa: CASSFWGLGQPQHF; CDR3nt: TGTGCCAGCAGCTTCTGGGGGCTGGGCCAGCCCCAGCATTTT
v_gene: TRBV19; j_gene: TRBJ1-4; d_gene: NA; abundance: few; CDR3aa: CASSMAGKTNEKLFF; CDR3nt: TGTGCCAGTAGTATGGCAGGGAAGACTAATGAAAAACTGTTTTTT
v_gene: TRBV18; j_gene: TRBJ2-2; d_gene: NA; abundance: NA; CDR3aa: CASSPTRVDTGELFF; CDR3nt: TGTGCCAGCTCACCAACCAGGGTGGACACCGGGGAGCTGTTTTTT
v_gene: TRBV2; j_gene: TRBJ1-5; d_gene: NA; abundance: once; CDR3aa: CASSPDQGSGQPQHF; CDR3nt: TGTGCCAGCAGTCCGGATCAGGGGTCGGGTCAGCCCCAGCATTTT
v_gene: TRBV12-3/TRBV12-4; j_gene: TRBJ1-1; d_gene: NA; abundance: NA; CDR3aa: CASSKPSTEAFF; CDR3nt: TGTGCCAGCAGTAAGCCTAGCACTGAAGCTTTCTTT
v_gene: TRBV5-5; j_gene: TRBJ2-7; d_gene: NA; abundance: few; CDR3aa: CASSLKQASYEQYF; CDR3nt: TGTGCCAGCAGCTTGAAACAGGCCTCCTACGAGCAGTACTTC
v_gene: TRBV5-6; j_gene: TRBJ1-5; d_gene: TRBD1; abundance: once; CDR3aa: CASSDRGDSNQPQHF; CDR3nt: TGTGCCAGCAGCGACAGGGGGGATAGCAATCAGCCCCAGCATTTT
v_gene: TRBV24-1; j_gene: TRBJ2-2; d_gene: NA; abundance: NA; CDR3aa: CATSGPSDSTGELFF; CDR3nt: TGTGCCACCAGTGGGCCCTCGGACTCCACCGGGGAGCTGTTTTTT
v_gene: TRBV7-9; j_gene: TRBJ1-2; d_gene: NA; abundance: NA; CDR3aa: CASSLPGLSGYTF; CDR3nt: TGTGCCAGCAGCTTACCCGGGTTGAGTGGCTACACCTTC
v_gene: TRBV18; j_gene: TRBJ2-3; d_gene: TRBD1; abundance: NA; CDR3aa: CASSPAGTGSTDTQYF; CDR3nt: TGTGCCAGCTCACCAGCGGGGACAGGGAGCACAGATACGCAGTATTTT
v_gene: TRBV10-3; j_gene: TRBJ2-7; d_gene: TRBD2; abundance: once; CDR3aa: CAIRPQVGLAGERGEQYF; CDR3nt: TGTGCCATCAGACCCCAGGTGGGACTAGCGGGAGAAAGGGGCGAGCAGTACTTC
v_gene: TRBV5-1; j_gene: TRBJ2-2; d_gene: TRBD2; abundance: NA; CDR3aa: CASSGLVNKGELFF; CDR3nt: TGCGCCAGCTCCGGACTAGTAAATAAAGGGGAGCTGTTTTTT
v_gene: TRBV5-4; j_gene: TRBJ1-1; d_gene: NA; abundance: NA; CDR3aa: CASSSPQEYGEAFF; CDR3nt: TGTGCCAGCAGCTCCCCCCAGGAATATGGTGAAGCTTTCTTT
v_gene: TRBV15; j_gene: TRBJ2-1; d_gene: TRBD2; abundance: NA; CDR3aa: CATSRESGGDYYNEQFF; CDR3nt: TGTGCCACCAGCAGAGAAAGCGGGGGGGATTACTACAATGAGCAGTTCTTC
v_gene: TRBV2; j_gene: TRBJ2-4; d_gene: TRBD2; abundance: NA; CDR3aa: CASSPGRAEPKNIQYF; CDR3nt: TGTGCCAGCAGCCCCGGGAGGGCAGAGCCCAAAAACATTCAGTACTTC
v_gene: TRBV21-1; j_gene: TRBJ1-5; d_gene: NA; abundance: NA; CDR3aa: CASMFTTLLPHQPQHF; CDR3nt: TGTGCCAGCATGTTCACCACCCTACTGCCCCATCAGCCCCAGCATTTT
v_gene: TRBV5-6; j_gene: TRBJ1-1; d_gene: TRBD1; abundance: NA; CDR3aa: CASSLDRGANTEAFF; CDR3nt: TGTGCCAGCAGCTTGGACAGGGGGGCGAACACTGAAGCTTTCTTT
v_gene: TRBV6-4; j_gene: TRBJ1-6; d_gene: TRBD1; abundance: few; CDR3aa: CASSRGPDSPLHF; CDR3nt: TGTGCCAGCAGCAGGGGGCCAGATTCACCCCTCCACTTT